The 10 T cell receptor beta chains listed next were all sequenced from one sample in a study of identical twins. TCRdb reprocessed the 5' RACE reads via MiXCR and lists one record per CDR3 protein. The sample holds about 1.7 million distinct CDR3 sequences; about 32% are singletons and the top ten take 0.25% to 0.3%. Sequenced input: cord blood. These receptors came from a newborn girl in good health.

This clonotype was seen more than once but under ten times. The chain recombines TRBV6-6 with TRBJ1-6; tentatively, D is TRBD1 (6 bases). The V end lost 2 bases, the J end lost 9 bases, and 17 bases lay between the germline ends. The CDR3 extends over 16 amino acids. Per germline, CDR1 MNHNY and CDR2 SVGAGI (reference sequence). CDR3 DNA sequence: TGTGCCAGCAGTTACCGAGGGAGAAGGGGGGTTTCACCCCTCCACTTT. Protein product: CASSYRGRRGVSPLHF.

This clonotype was counted only a few times. The V and J genes are TRBV5-1 and TRBJ2-6; TRBD2 matches 11 bases. The CDR3 spans 18 residues. Germline V gene lookup returns CDR1 SGHRS and CDR2 YFSETQ. The V and J ends lost 3 bases and 0 bases, in that order; junction bases with no gene match: 5. The CDR3 reads CASSSTTSGSSGANVLTF. The CDR3 DNA is TGCGCCAGCAGCTCCACAACTAGCGGGAGCTCTGGGGCCAACGTCCTGACTTTC.

This clonotype has a handful of counts. The chain carries TRBV6-1 and TRBJ2-3; 8 bases are a match to TRBD2. The CDR3 sequence is 17 residues long. The ends lost 6 bases at V and 4 bases at J; junction bases unmatched: 15. The germline gives CDR1 MNHNS, CDR2 SASEGT. The CDR3 protein is CASSPLTSARRADTQYF. The DNA of the CDR3 is TGTGCCAGCAGCCCCCTGACTAGCGCGCGGAGGGCAGATACGCAGTATTTT.

This clonotype was detected only a few times. This chain links TRBV12-3 or TRBV12-4 with TRBJ2-1; TRBD1 agrees at 7 bases. The CDR3 covers 13 residues. The ends lost 5 bases at V and 6 bases at J; junction bases unmatched: 4. CDR3 residues: CASSGGQRNEQFF. The CDR3 DNA reads TGTGCCAGCAGTGGGGGACAGCGCAATGAGCAGTTCTTC.

The chain employs TRBV28 and TRBJ2-7, with 8 bases that match TRBD1. Germline V gene data show CDR1 as MDHEN and CDR2 as SYDVKM. The CDR3 has 16 residues. The junction had 21 bases not matched to a gene; V was cut back by 5 bases and J by 12 bases. The CDR3 nucleotides read TGTGCCAGCAGTCCCCTCCCGACGACAGGGGCGCACATTCGGTACTTC. It encodes CASSPLPTTGAHIRYF.

The chain uses TRBV6-6 and TRBJ2-7; 7 positions match TRBD1. The CDR3 totals 14 residues. The V gene's germline CDR1 is MNHNY and CDR2 SVGAGI (reference sequence). Unmatched junction bases numbered 4, after V lost 2 bases and J lost 3 bases. Here the CDR3 reads CASSYEGAFYEQYF. The CDR3 DNA reads as TGTGCCAGCAGTTACGAGGGGGCCTTCTACGAGCAGTACTTC.

This clonotype was observed at least ten times. This chain uses TRBV2 with TRBJ2-4; D not certain. CDR3 size: 10 residues. Trimming cost V 2 bases and J 13 bases, with 6 bases left between them. Germline values: CDR1 SNHLY, CDR2 FYNNEI. CDR3 protein: CASSEIGQYF. DNA for the CDR3: TGTGCCAGCAGTGAAATCGGGCAGTACTTC.

The CDR3 region has the DNA TGTGCTAGTGGTTCGGGCAGGGACTACAATGAGCAGTTCTTC. Protein sequence: CASGSGRDYNEQFF. The chain recombines TRBV12-5 with TRBJ2-1; D possibly corresponds to TRBD1 (5 bases). Germline V gene data show CDR1 as LGHNT and CDR2 as FRNRAP. The V and J ends lost 4 bases and 3 bases respectively, with 10 bases between them. This CDR3 is built from 14 residues.

This clonotype appeared a few times. This chain joins TRBV27 and TRBJ2-4; D is unclear. Germline V CDR1 and CDR2: MNHEY, SMNVEV (reference sequence). The CDR3 is 12 residues long. The ends were cut back, 4 bases at V and 4 bases at J, with 5 bases in the middle. CDR3 protein: CASSSQKNIQYF. The DNA for the CDR3 is TGTGCCAGCAGTTCCCAGAAAAACATTCAGTACTTC.

The chain carries TRBV11-2 and TRBJ2-1; 15 nucleotides align to TRBD2. The CDR3 is made up of 19 amino acids. V shed 2 bases and J 7 bases; nucleotides not matched to a gene: 12. Germline V CDR1 and CDR2: SGHAT, FQNNGV. CDR3 region: CASSLRTSGGEGGKNEQFF. CDR3 DNA: TGTGCCAGCAGCTTAAGGACTAGCGGGGGGGAAGGGGGAAAGAATGAGCAGTTCTTC.